The entry below describes one TCR beta chain. What it binds is not known. The data are from a study of long-term antiretroviral therapy in people with HIV. Findings and caveats of the study: Increased diversity was seen after ART, yet it remained lower than in transplant donor controls.

From germline, CDR1 is SGDLS and CDR2 YYNGEE. There are 15 residues in the CDR3. The V gene lost 2 bases and the J gene lost 1 base, with 10 bases spanning the gap. Version v3.0 of the immunoSEQ assay was performed at survey level. This table comes from immunoSEQ multiplex PCR, and its TCRdb copy is limited to in-frame clones, with some not included. The sample contains about 20,000 clones, about nine tenths of which appear only once. The chain couples TRBV9 to TRBJ1-5, with D possibly matching TRBD1 (6 bases). This receptor was taken from a woman aged 25 to 39 with HIV. The input for sequencing was unsorted PBMCs, taken roughly 4.2 years before starting antiretroviral therapy. CDR3 sequence reads: CASSVSGASNQPQHF. In DNA form, the CDR3 reads TGTGCCAGCAGCGTGTCAGGGGCGAGCAATCAGCCCCAGCATTTT.